The rows below give T cell receptor beta chains drawn from one sample of a study of beta chain features in type 1 diabetes. Produced via immunoSEQ multiplex PCR; TCRdb's table is partial and in-frame only. Of a few hundred thousand clones in the sample, approximately 13% were seen once. Material: naive CD4+ T cells from blood. These receptor sequences come from a man aged 25-45 years in good health. The CDR3 runs from the conserved cysteine through the conserved F or W. A D gene is named only where the DNA matches it firmly. Size tells how often a clone was seen (once, few, many) or the class of an expanded clone, and some rows leave it out.

TRBV5-1	TRBD1	TRBJ2-5	few	TGCGCCAGCAGCTTGGGCAGGGACAGAGAGACCCAGTACTTC	CASSLGRDRETQYF
TRBV7-9	.	TRBJ2-3	.	TGTGCCAGCAGCTTAGTTTCGGGATACACAGATACGCAGTATTTT	CASSLVSGYTDTQYF
TRBV9	TRBD2	TRBJ2-3	.	TGTGCCAGCAGCATTAGCGGGGCTAGCACAGATACGCAGTATTTT	CASSISGASTDTQYF
TRBV15	TRBD1	TRBJ2-7	few	TGTGCCACCAGCGTAAAAAGGGACAGGGTCGAGCAGTACTTC	CATSVKRDRVEQYF
TRBV29-1	TRBD1	TRBJ1-5	.	TGCAGCGCAAAGACAGGGGATCAGCCCCAGCATTTT	CSAKTGDQPQHF
TRBV5-1	.	TRBJ2-5	.	TGCGCCAGCAGCCTGGCCCAAGAGACCCAGTACTTC	CASSLAQETQYF
TRBV7-9	.	TRBJ2-1	.	TGTGCCAGCAGCCACTATTCGGGGGAAACGCCCTACAATGAGCAGTTCTTC	CASSHYSGETPYNEQFF
TRBV4-3	.	TRBJ1-1	.	TGCGCCAGCAGCCAAGATACCGGCACTGAAGCTTTCTTT	CASSQDTGTEAFF
TRBV4-3	TRBD1	TRBJ1-6	.	TGCGCCAGCAGCCAAGCGACAGGGTATTCACCCCTCCACTTT	CASSQATGYSPLHF
TRBV19	.	TRBJ1-5	.	TGTGCCAGTACCCGAACAGGGTACCAGCCCCAGCATTTT	CASTRTGYQPQHF
TRBV7-9	TRBD1	TRBJ1-1	few	TGTGCCAGCAGCCCGGGACAGGGCCGAGCCACTGAAGCTTTCTTT	CASSPGQGRATEAFF
TRBV9	.	TRBJ2-2	few	TGTGCCAGCAGCCCAAGGGGAGCCGGGGAGCTGTTTTTT	CASSPRGAGELFF
TRBV4-2	TRBD2	TRBJ2-1	few	TGTGCCAGCAGCCAGGGGGGGTACAATGAGCAGTTCTTC	CASSQGGYNEQFF
TRBV29-1	.	TRBJ2-5	few	TGCAGCGTTGATTCGGGGTCTGGTACGCAAGAGACCCAGTACTTC	CSVDSGSGTQETQYF
TRBV29-1	.	TRBJ2-2	few	TGCAGCGTAACTGTGACGAACACCGGGGAGCTGTTTTTT	CSVTVTNTGELFF
TRBV28	.	TRBJ2-3	few	TGTGCCAGCAGTTTACGGGGATTCGCAGATACGCAGTATTTT	CASSLRGFADTQYF
TRBV20-1	.	TRBJ2-2	few	TGCAGTGCTTCTCAAACCGGGGAGCTGTTTTTT	CSASQTGELFF
TRBV9	.	TRBJ1-1	once	TGTGCCAGCAGCGTCGACAGCATGAACACTGAAGCTTTCTTT	CASSVDSMNTEAFF
TRBV9	.	TRBJ1-2	.	TGTGCCAGCAGCGTAGGATTTGGGGATGGCTACACCTTC	CASSVGFGDGYTF
TRBV2	.	TRBJ1-6	few	TGTGCCAGGGGAAGGTCCCGCGGTTCACCCCTCCACTTT	CARGRSRGSPLHF
TRBV30	.	TRBJ2-3	.	TGTGCCTGGACGGGCGGTCCCACAGATACGCAGTATTTT	CAWTGGPTDTQYF
TRBV9	TRBD2	TRBJ2-1	many	TGTGCCAGACTAGCGGGACGACACAATGAGCAGTTCTTC	CARLAGRHNEQFF
TRBV29-1	.	TRBJ2-7	.	TGCAGCGTTGGCCCGGTTGGGGCGGCTTCGACCTACGAGCAGTACTTC	CSVGPVGAASTYEQYF
TRBV7-9	.	TRBJ2-1	.	TGTGCCAGCAGCTTAATAGGTGAGCAGTTCTTC	CASSLIGEQFF
TRBV29-1	.	TRBJ2-2	many	TGCAGCGTCCATCTTGGCACCGGGGAGCTGTTTTTT	CSVHLGTGELFF
TRBV6-1	.	TRBJ2-1	few	TGTGCCAGCAGTGCGCTTAATGAGCAGTTCTTC	CASSALNEQFF
TRBV4-3	TRBD2	TRBJ2-5	.	TGCGCCAGCAGCCAAGGACTAGCGGGAGCTATTGAGACCCAGTACTTC	CASSQGLAGAIETQYF
TRBV10-3	TRBD1	TRBJ1-6	.	TGTGCCATCAATTTCGGGACAGCGAATTCACCCCTCCACTTT	CAINFGTANSPLHF
TRBV29-1	.	TRBJ2-2	few	TGCAGCGTTGAGACGGCGAACACCGGGGAGCTGTTTTTT	CSVETANTGELFF